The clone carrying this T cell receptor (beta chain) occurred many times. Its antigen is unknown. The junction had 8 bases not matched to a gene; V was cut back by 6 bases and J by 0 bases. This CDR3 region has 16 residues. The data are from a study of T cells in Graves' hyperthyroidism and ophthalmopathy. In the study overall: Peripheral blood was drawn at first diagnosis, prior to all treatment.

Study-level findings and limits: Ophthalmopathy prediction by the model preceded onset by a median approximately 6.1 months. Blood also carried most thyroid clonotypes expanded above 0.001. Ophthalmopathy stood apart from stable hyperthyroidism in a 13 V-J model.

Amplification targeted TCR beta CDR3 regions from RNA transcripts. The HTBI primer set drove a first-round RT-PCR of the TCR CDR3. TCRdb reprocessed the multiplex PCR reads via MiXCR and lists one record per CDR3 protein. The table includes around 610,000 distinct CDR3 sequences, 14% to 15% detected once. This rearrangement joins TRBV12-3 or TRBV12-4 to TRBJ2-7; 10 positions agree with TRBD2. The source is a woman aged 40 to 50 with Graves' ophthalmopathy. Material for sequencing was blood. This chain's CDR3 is CASSSTGLAISYEQYF. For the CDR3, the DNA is TGTGCCAGCAGCTCTACGGGACTAGCGATCTCCTACGAGCAGTACTTC.